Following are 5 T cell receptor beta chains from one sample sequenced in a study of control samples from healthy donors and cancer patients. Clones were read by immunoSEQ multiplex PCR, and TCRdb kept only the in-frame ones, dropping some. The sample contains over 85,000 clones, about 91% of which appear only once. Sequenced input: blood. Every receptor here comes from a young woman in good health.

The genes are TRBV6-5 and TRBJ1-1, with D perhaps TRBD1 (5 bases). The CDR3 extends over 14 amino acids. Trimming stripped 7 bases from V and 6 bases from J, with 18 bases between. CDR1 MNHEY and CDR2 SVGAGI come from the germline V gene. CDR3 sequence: CASKGGVGEPEAFF. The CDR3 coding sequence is TGTGCCAGCAAGGGAGGGGTCGGGGAACCTGAAGCTTTCTTT.

This CDR3 is CATRGPGEKLFF. Written as DNA, the CDR3 is TGTGCCACCAGGGGACCAGGGGAAAAACTGTTTTTT. V usage is TRBV12-3 or TRBV12-4 and J usage is TRBJ1-4, with a tentative D call TRBD1 (6 bases). This CDR3 has 12 amino acids. V lost 10 bases to trimming and J lost 8 bases, with 14 bases between them.

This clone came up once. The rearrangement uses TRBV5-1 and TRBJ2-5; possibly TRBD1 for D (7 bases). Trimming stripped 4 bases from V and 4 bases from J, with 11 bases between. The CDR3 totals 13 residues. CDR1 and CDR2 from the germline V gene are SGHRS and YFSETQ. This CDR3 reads CASSQGGRETQYF. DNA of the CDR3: TGCGCCAGCAGCCAGGGGGGAAGAGAGACCCAGTACTTC.

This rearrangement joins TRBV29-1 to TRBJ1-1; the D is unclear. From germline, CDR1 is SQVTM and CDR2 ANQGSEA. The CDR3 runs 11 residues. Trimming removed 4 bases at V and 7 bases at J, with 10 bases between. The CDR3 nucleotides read TGCAGCGTTGCGTCGGCGGTTGAAGCTTTCTTT. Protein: CSVASAVEAFF.

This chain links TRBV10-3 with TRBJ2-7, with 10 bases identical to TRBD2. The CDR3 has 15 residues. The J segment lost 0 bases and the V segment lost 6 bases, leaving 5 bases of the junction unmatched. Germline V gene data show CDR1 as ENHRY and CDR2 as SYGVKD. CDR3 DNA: TGTGCCATCAGGGGACTAGCGCAGAGCTCCTACGAGCAGTACTTC. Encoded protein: CAIRGLAQSSYEQYF.